These 6 T cell receptor beta chains were sequenced from one sample in a study of human T cells and chemical hapten exposure. Each CDR3 protein is one row after TCRdb ran MiXCR on the RACE reads. The table records roughly 380,000 distinct CDR3 sequences, nearly 5% of them present only once. Sample time point: patch test 1, 2 weeks after DPC sensitization. Treatment: therapeutic diphenylcyclopropenone sensitization with weekly scalp DPC. The specimen comprised whole blood, sampled in connection with sensitization to the hapten diphenylcyclopropenone (DPC). The receptors shown here come from a woman between 45 and 60 years old with alopecia areata. Some clones in this sample may be carry-over from other donors' samples.

This clonotype was picked up many times. The chain uses TRBV11-3 and TRBJ2-2, with 10 positions matching TRBD2. Trimming cost V 1 base and J 3 bases; bases outside gene matches: 5. The germline CDR1 and CDR2 sequences are SGHNT and YENEEA. The CDR3 is made up of 17 amino acids. The CDR3 loop is CASSLGLAGAYTGELFF. The CDR3 bases are TGTGCCAGCAGCTTAGGCCTAGCGGGAGCCTACACCGGGGAGCTGTTTTTT.

This clonotype was picked up many times. The chain combines TRBV18 with TRBJ2-1; 12 nucleotides align to TRBD2. This CDR3 is built from 16 residues. CDR1 KGHSH and CDR2 LQKENI come from the germline V gene. V lost 3 bases and J lost 7; bases outside the gene matches: 7. In nucleotides, the CDR3 is TGTGCCAGCTCACCTAAAGGACTAGCGGGGATTAATGAGCAGTTCTTC. Translated: CASSPKGLAGINEQFF.

This clonotype was detected many times. An end of the junction differs from the germline gene, which may be a read error. V is TRBV7-9 and J is TRBJ2-6; 8 bases agree with TRBD2. Per germline, CDR1 SEHNR and CDR2 FQNEAQ (reference sequence). The CDR3 contains 12 residues. CDR3 bases: TGTGCCGGGGTAGGGACTAGTAGCCTCCCCTCTTTC. Translating gives CAGVGTSSLPSF.

The sample holds a few counts of this clonotype. V is TRBV6-4 and J is TRBJ1-1; D is unresolved. The CDR3 sequence is 13 residues long. CDR1 MRHNA and CDR2 SNTAGT come from the germline V gene. Trimming shortened V by 5 bases and J by 3 bases, and 10 bases separated the two germline ends. The CDR3 reads CASSHRMDTEAFF. The CDR3 DNA is TGTGCCAGCAGTCATCGGATGGACACTGAAGCTTTCTTT.

This clonotype came up many times. V gene TRBV6-2 or TRBV6-3 combines with J gene TRBJ1-5, with 9 bases fitting TRBD1. The CDR3 totals 17 residues. Germline V gene data show CDR1 as MNHEY and CDR2 as SVGEGT. Trimming cost V 4 bases and J 0 bases; bases outside gene matches: 7. The CDR3 DNA follows: TGTGCCAGCAGTTCCACCGGGACAGGGTATAGCAATCAGCCCCAGCATTTT. Translation: CASSSTGTGYSNQPQHF.

Notes on this clonotype: Given a much more abundant clone one base away, this may be a read error. The chain carries TRBV7-3 and TRBJ1-1; no clear D gene. The CDR3 loop spans 13 amino acids. Germline V gives CDR1 SGHTA, CDR2 FQGTGA. CDR3 coding DNA: TGTGTCAGCAGCTCGACAAGGAACACTGAAGCTTTCTTT. Residues: CVSSSTRNTEAFF.